This T cell receptor (beta chain) was captured in a study of memory CD4+ T cells and cytomegalovirus serostatus (dated by TCRdb to about 2019). Context from the whole study: The 33 healthy Belgian adults in the cohort included 9 who were CMV seropositive and approximately 25 who were CMV seronegative. To replicate a published TCR-based CMV serostatus classifier, the researchers sequenced the CD4+ memory TCRbeta repertoires of a Belgian cohort whose cytomegalovirus serostatus was known. General conclusions and limits of the study: CMV serostatus prediction reached a median bootstrapped AUC of about 0.96 with the original framework and roughly 0.9 with a US-trained random forest. Results were interpreted as suggesting that the CMV-associated TCR signature is largely present in the CD4+ memory repertoire. Unlike the original study, which covered naive and memory CD4+ and CD8+ populations, the Belgian study sequenced only CD4+CD45RO+ memory cells. The original-framework classifier achieved a median bootstrapped AUC of about 0.94 with a 95% CI of 0.76-1.00 on the Belgian cohort. Of 170 or so previously reported CMV-associated TCRbeta sequences, approximately 70 appeared in the CD4+ memory repertoires, each in one to five individuals.

A FACSAria II was used to sort memory CD4+ T cells, defined as single viable CD3+CD4+CD8-CD45RO+ cells. CMV serostatus was determined with a Roche Elecsys assay detecting serum IgG against CMV pp150, pp28, p38 and p52. After thawing, total CD4+ T cells were enriched by positive selection with CD4 magnetic microbeads. The samples came from a separate study whose specific focus was interrogating the CD4+ T cell memory repertoire. Peripheral blood mononuclear cells were isolated and cryopreserved according to standard operating procedures, and serum was stored at -80 degrees C. The staining relied on CD3-PerCP (BW264/56), CD4-APC (RPA-T4), CD45RO-PE (UCHT1) and CD8-Pacific Orange (3B5) antibodies, and Sytox blue was used to exclude non-viable cells. V has 2 bases trimmed and J has 8 bases trimmed; junction bases matching no gene number 10. Its CDR3 holds 15 amino acids, cysteine through phenylalanine. Only the CDR3 DNA is retained, 45 bases long and in frame from the first base. CDR1 MNHEY and CDR2 SVGAGI were looked up in the germline V gene.

Remarks on this clone: Its antigen is still unknown. It has no much larger one-base neighbor in the sample; base qualities were not kept.

Genomic DNA was extracted from sorted cells with the Quick-DNA Microprep Kit. Amplification of TCRbeta DNA was done with the immunoSEQ hsTCRbeta kit, following the protocol from the manufacturer. TCRbeta libraries were sequenced on an Illumina MiSeq instrument. In the authors' own workflow: Following removal of out-of-frame sequences, 2,204,828 distinct TCRbeta sequences were retained, with an average of about 70,000 per individual. Each individual was scored according to the count of more than 150 previously reported CMV-associated TCRbeta sequences and the total productive distinct TCRbeta count. A beta-binomial model was reimplemented in Python, and scikit-learn random forests with default parameters were trained on US cohort data. On the Belgian cohort, classifier performance was reported as the median AUC, along with percentile confidence intervals, across 10,000 bootstrap iterations. Drawn from immuneACCESS, this table holds only the in-frame rearrangements with V and J called that TCRdb kept. Clones are partly lost; checked studies trace under half to an unresolved V gene and leave the rest unexplained. The V and J calls and clone size were taken over from that table, and D and trimming were inferred from the DNA. The sample data list 55,000 or so clones, and about 80% of these were observed just once. The top ten clones comprise around 1.5% of the sample.

Recombination linked TRBV6-5 to TRBJ1-2; TRBD1 lines up with 8 middle nucleotides. The specimen was memory CD4+ T cells from blood. The sequence derives from an adult in good health and CMV-seropositive. The DNA reads TGTGCCAGCAGTTACAGCTCTTCCGGGACAGGAGGCTACACCTTC. Its protein reads: CASSYSSSGTGGYTF.